The next 27 T cell receptor beta chains were all read from a single sample in a study of T cells in women clearing cervical HPV infection. TCRdb's table, derived via immunoSEQ multiplex PCR, lists solely in-frame clones and lacks some. The specimen's table records some 20,000 clones. Sample: blood buffy coat. The receptors originated from a woman between 18 and 70 years old with a cervical HPV16 infection that either progressed to CIN3+ or cleared (not recorded which).

About this clone itself: The CDR3 is cut off 3 residues early in the read; its end comes from the germline J gene. The gene calls are TRBV20-1 and TRBJ2-4; D might be TRBD1 (6 bases). The CDR3 has 15 residues. The V gene lost 5 bases and the J gene lost 9 bases, with 23 bases spanning the gap. Germline values: CDR1 DFQATT, CDR2 SNEGSKA (reference sequence). The sequenced part of the CDR3 DNA is TGCAGTGCTCCCCTCAGAAGTATCGAAGGGGGCATT. Protein sequence: CSAPLRSIEGGI. The CDR3, in full, reads CSAPLRSIEGGIQYF.

For this clone: Germline is not matched at one junction end, which may reflect a read error. The read ends 3 residues shy of where the CDR3 ends; the end is completed using the germline J gene. This specimen includes other DNA sequences encoding the same CDR3. The gene calls are TRBV5-1 and TRBJ1-3; D remains unclear. This CDR3 spans 13 amino acids. Germline values: CDR1 SGHRS, CDR2 YFSETQ. The CDR3 spells CASSPSSGNTIYF. The CDR3 DNA, read in part, is TGCGCCAGCAGCCCATCAAGCGGAAACACA.

As regards this clone: The read falls 3 residues short of the CDR3 end, and the missing part is taken from the germline J gene. The chain recombines TRBV18 with TRBJ2-3; TRBD1 aligns across 9 bases. CDR1 and CDR2 (germline): KGHSH, LQKENI. This CDR3 comprises 14 residues. The CDR3 here is CASSPRTGDQPQYF. CDR3 DNA (partial): TGTGCCAGCTCACCACGGACAGGGGATCAGCCG.

On this clone: The read ends 3 residues early relative to the CDR3; the germline J gene fills the gap. The rearrangement joins TRBV7-6 to TRBJ2-6; D remains ambiguous. This CDR3 is 15 amino acids long. The germline gives CDR1 SGHVS, CDR2 FNYEAQ. Trimming stripped 1 base from V and 1 base from J, with 5 bases between. The CDR3 spells CASSLGRSGANVLTF. The CDR3 DNA, read in part, is TGTGCCAGCAGCTTAGGGCGGTCTGGGGCCAACGTC.

Of note for this clone: The CDR3 is cut off 3 residues early in the read; its end comes from the germline J gene. The V call is TRBV20-1, the J call TRBJ2-2; 8 bases agree with TRBD1. Germline loops: CDR1 DFQATT, CDR2 SNEGSKA (reference sequence). The CDR3 is 16 amino acids. The CDR3 DNA, read in part, is TGCAGTGCTAGAGATCCTCGGACAGGGCGTAATTCACCG. It encodes CSARDPRTGRNSP. The full CDR3 is CSARDPRTGRNSPLFF.

In the case of this clone: The read ends 3 residues shy of where the CDR3 ends; the end is completed using the germline J gene. The chain has TRBV7-9 and TRBJ2-4; no reliable D call. This CDR3 has 13 amino acids. Germline V gene data show CDR1 as SEHNR and CDR2 as FQNEAQ (reference sequence). The sequenced part of the CDR3 DNA is TGTGCCAGCAGCTTAGACATCAACTATGGT. Its translation is CASSLDINYG. The full CDR3 reads CASSLDINYGQYF.

CDR3 in amino acids: CASSKAGRTGELFF. The sequenced CDR3 bases are TGTGCCAGTAGTAAGGCAGGGAGGACCGGGGAG. This chain links TRBV19 with TRBJ2-2; D perhaps matches TRBD2 (6 bases). The read ends 3 residues early relative to the CDR3; the germline J gene fills the gap. CDR1 and CDR2 from the germline V gene are LNHDA and SQIVND (reference sequence). Trimming left V 4 bases short and J 5 bases short, with 11 bases between. CDR3 length equals 14 residues.

Turning to this clone: The missing CDR3 end, 3 residues past where the read stops, is filled in from the germline J gene. The chain is built from TRBV5-1 and TRBJ2-3; possible D gene TRBD1, 5 bases. Germline V lookup: CDR1 SGHRS, CDR2 YFSETQ. Trimming shortened V by 0 bases and J by 0 bases, and 11 bases separated the two germline ends. The CDR3 is 16 residues long. The CDR3 sequence: CASSLGGAASTDTQYF. Incomplete CDR3 DNA: TGCGCCAGCAGCTTGGGGGGCGCTGCTAGCACAGATACG.

In regard to this clone: The read gets to within 3 residues of the CDR3 end, and the germline J gene fills in the rest. The genes are TRBV28 and TRBJ2-2, with TRBD1 as a possible D gene (6 bases). The CDR3 loop spans 15 amino acids. The germline V gene has CDR1 MDHEN and CDR2 SYDVKM. Trimming removed 2 bases at V and 4 bases at J, with 11 bases between. The CDR3 is CASSLGGHGTGELFF. Incomplete CDR3 DNA: TGTGCCAGCAGTTTAGGGGGACACGGCACCGGGGAG. The full variable domain, completed using reference TRBV28 and TRBJ2-2, is DVKVTQSSRYLVKRTGEKVFLECVQDMDHENMFWYRQDPGLGLRLIYFSYDVKMKEKGDIPEGYSVSREKKERFSLILESASTNQTSMYLCASSLGGHGTGELFFGEGSRLTVL.

In regard to this clone: Coverage ceases 3 residues before the CDR3 finishes, and the germline J gene fills in the end. The chain has TRBV28 and TRBJ2-7; 9 positions match TRBD1. V dropped 5 bases and J dropped 3; count of bases not matched to a gene: 8. Germline assignment: CDR1 MDHEN and CDR2 SYDVKM. The CDR3 length is 15 residues. The CDR3 DNA, read in part, is TGTGCCAGCAGTACAGGGGGCAACGGAGGCTACGAG. It yields the protein CASSTGGNGGYE. The CDR3 in its entirety is CASSTGGNGGYEQYF.

Concerning this clone itself: The read ends 3 residues early relative to the CDR3; the germline J gene fills the gap. The chain couples TRBV6-4 to TRBJ2-3, with TRBD2 matching over 12 bases. The CDR3 covers 15 residues. Germline assignment: CDR1 MRHNA and CDR2 SNTAGT. Trimming cost V 4 bases and J 1 base; bases outside gene matches: 0. CDR3 DNA (partial): TGTGCCAGCAGTGGGACTAGCGGGGGCACAGATACG. It encodes CASSGTSGGTDT. The entire CDR3 sequence reads CASSGTSGGTDTQYF.

On this clone: Coverage ceases 3 residues before the CDR3 finishes, and the germline J gene fills in the end. This chain uses TRBV7-3 with TRBJ2-1, with 7 bases fitting TRBD1. The germline V gene has CDR1 SGHTA and CDR2 FQGTGA. The CDR3 extends over 16 amino acids. V shed 5 bases and J 1 base; nucleotides not matched to a gene: 8. CDR3 bases read: TGTGCCAGCAGCCGTTTAGGGGGCGCTTCCTACAATGAG. This gives the protein CASSRLGGASYNE. The complete CDR3 sequence is CASSRLGGASYNEQFF.

A remark on this clone: The read falls 3 residues short of the CDR3 end, and the missing part is taken from the germline J gene. The chain uses TRBV7-2 and TRBJ1-6; 8 nucleotides align to TRBD1. The CDR3 extends over 15 amino acids. Germline CDR1 reads SGHTA; CDR2 reads FQGNSA. Unmatched junction bases numbered 4, after V lost 0 bases and J lost 9 bases. Here the CDR3 reads CASSLAPGGGSPLHF. Partial CDR3 DNA: TGTGCCAGCAGCTTAGCTCCAGGGGGCGGTTCACCC.

Regarding this clone: The read stops 3 residues short of the end of the CDR3; the missing end is completed from the germline J gene. This chain joins TRBV19 and TRBJ2-3, with a weak D call TRBD2 (5 bases). Germline-derived CDR1 and CDR2 are LNHDA and SQIVND (reference sequence). The length of the CDR3 is 14 residues. CDR3 DNA, as far as it was read: TGTGCCAGTAGTTGGTCGGGGTCAGAAGAGACG. Its translation is CASSWSGSEET. The whole CDR3 sequence reads CASSWSGSEETQYF.

In regard to this clone: The read terminates 3 residues before the CDR3 end, so the remaining end is supplied by the germline J gene. The chain links TRBV28 to TRBJ2-3; 9 bases line up with TRBD2. Losses at the gene ends were 7 bases for V and 4 bases for J; bases not matched to a gene: 6. This CDR3 contains 14 residues. CDR1 and CDR2 (germline): MDHEN, SYDVKM. The CDR3 spells CASKPGLAPDTQYF. The part of the CDR3 DNA that was read is TGTGCCAGCAAACCGGGACTAGCACCAGATACG. Variable domain in full (rest from reference TRBV28 and TRBJ2-3): DVKVTQSSRYLVKRTGEKVFLECVQDMDHENMFWYRQDPGLGLRLIYFSYDVKMKEKGDIPEGYSVSREKKERFSLILESASTNQTSMYLCASKPGLAPDTQYFGPGTRLTVL.

A remark on this clone: The read terminates 3 residues ahead of where the CDR3 ends, so the germline J gene completes it. The rearrangement uses TRBV5-1 and TRBJ2-3; 15 bases agree with TRBD2. The V and J ends lost 7 bases and 4 bases, in that order; junction bases with no gene match: 4. In germline, CDR1 is SGHRS, CDR2 YFSETQ. The CDR3 is made up of 15 amino acids. Partial CDR3 DNA: TGCGCCAGCCGGACTAGCGGGGGGGGATCAGATACG. Translation gives CASRTSGGGSDT. The entire CDR3 is CASRTSGGGSDTQYF.

A note on this clone: The read is 3 residues too short to cover the CDR3 end, so that end is filled in from the germline J gene. The chain carries TRBV5-1 and TRBJ2-1, with a weak D call TRBD1 (6 bases). V was clipped by 5 bases and J by 2 bases, with 11 bases between them. This CDR3 spans 14 amino acids. CDR1 and CDR2 from the germline V gene are SGHRS and YFSETQ. The covered CDR3 bases are TGCGCCAGCAGTGCCGCAGGGGCCTACAATGAG. The encoded protein is CASSAAGAYNE. The full CDR3 is CASSAAGAYNEQFF.

About this clone: The read finishes 3 residues shy of the CDR3 end, and the germline J gene is used to complete it. The chain combines TRBV7-9 with TRBJ2-3; 7 bases match TRBD1. The CDR3 runs to 14 residues. Germline CDR1 SEHNR, CDR2 FQNEAQ (reference sequence). CDR3 bases read: TGTGCCAGCAGCCAAGACAGGGACCAAGAGACG. The encoded protein is CASSQDRDQET. The whole CDR3 region reads CASSQDRDQETQYF.

Remarks on this clone: The CDR3 end lies 3 residues beyond the end of the read and is filled in from the germline J gene. The chain employs TRBV5-1 and TRBJ1-2; D gene uncertain. Trimming removed 0 bases at V and 7 bases at J, with 10 bases between. The length of the CDR3 is 13 residues. Germline CDR1 is SGHRS and CDR2 is YFSETQ. The CDR3 is CASSLDRGTGYTF. The part of the CDR3 DNA that was read is TGCGCCAGCAGCTTGGATCGCGGCACTGGC.

With regard to this clone: Read coverage stops 3 residues before the CDR3 terminus; the germline J gene supplies the remainder. The chain is built from TRBV19 and TRBJ1-2, with D perhaps TRBD1 (6 bases). Germline V gene data show CDR1 as LNHDA and CDR2 as SQIVND (reference sequence). The length of the CDR3 is 15 residues. The CDR3 sequence is CASSIGVGGRNDYTF. The covered CDR3 bases are TGTGCCAGTAGTATAGGGGTGGGGGGGCGGAATGAC.

Turning to this clone: From the germline J gene comes the end of the CDR3, since the read stops 3 residues before it. Other DNA sequences in this sample translate to the same CDR3. The rearrangement links TRBV4-1 to TRBJ1-5; tentatively, D is TRBD1 (6 bases). V dropped 4 bases and J dropped 2 bases, with 18 bases sitting between them. The CDR3 consists of 17 residues. Germline assignment: CDR1 MGHRA and CDR2 YSYEKL. CDR3 sequence reads: CASSLLPGGAGNQPQHF. The part of the CDR3 DNA that was read is TGCGCCAGCAGCCTCCTGCCGGGGGGCGCGGGCAATCAGCCC.

Note on this clone: The read halts 3 residues ahead of the CDR3 end, with the missing end drawn from the germline J gene. The gene calls are TRBV30 and TRBJ2-1; possible D gene TRBD2, 7 bases. The germline CDR1 and CDR2 sequences are GTSNPN and SVGIG (reference sequence). The V end was cut by 4 bases, the J end by 8 bases, with 30 bases between. The CDR3 extends over 18 amino acids. The sequenced CDR3 bases are TGTGCCTGGACGCGAGGTCAGAGCGCGGGACGGGGGGCCTATGAG. Translated: CAWTRGQSAGRGAYE. The whole CDR3 sequence reads CAWTRGQSAGRGAYEQFF.

Turning to this clone: The CDR3 end is not reached by the read, which stops 3 residues before it; the germline J gene fills it in. The rearrangement uses TRBV7-6 and TRBJ1-2; 7 bases agree with TRBD1. This CDR3 comprises 13 residues. After removal of 1 base from V and 6 bases from J, the junction contained 2 bases not matched to a gene. The germline CDR1 and CDR2 sequences are SGHVS and FNYEAQ. The part of the CDR3 DNA that was read is TGTGCCAGCAGCTTAGGACAGGGAAATGGC. Amino acid sequence: CASSLGQGNG. From start to end, the CDR3 is CASSLGQGNGYTF.

Remarks on this clone: Read sequence stops 3 residues before the CDR3 end, and the germline J gene provides the missing end. The genes are TRBV7-3 and TRBJ2-1; D may be TRBD2 (6 bases). V lost 1 base, J lost 4 bases, and 8 bases lay in between. This CDR3 spans 14 amino acids. The germline V gene encodes CDR1 SGHTA and CDR2 FQGTGA. CDR3 DNA (partial): TGTGCCAGCAGCTTAAATGCGGGGTACAATGAG. It specifies CASSLNAGYNE. The CDR3 reads in full as CASSLNAGYNEQFF.

Comment on this clone: The CDR3 goes on 3 residues after the read ends, and that part is filled in from the germline J gene. V is TRBV20-1 and J is TRBJ1-1; 7 positions agree with TRBD1. The CDR3 length is 14 residues. V lost 3 bases, J lost 4 bases, and 8 bases stayed unmatched. Germline assignment: CDR1 DFQATT and CDR2 SNEGSKA (reference sequence). The CDR3 bases that were read are TGCAGTGCTAGGGACGACAGGACAGGCACTGAA. It specifies CSARDDRTGTE. The CDR3 in its entirety is CSARDDRTGTEAFF.

The DNA read from the CDR3 is TGTGCCAGCAGCCGGGGCTCCTTCTACGAG. It specifies CASSRGSFYE. The full CDR3 is CASSRGSFYEQYF. This chain uses TRBV3-1 (or the pseudogene TRBV3-2) with TRBJ2-7; D might be TRBD1 (5 bases). The CDR3 is cut off 3 residues early in the read; its end comes from the germline J gene. The CDR3 totals 13 residues. Germline V CDR1 and CDR2: LGHDT, YNNKEL (reference sequence). The ends were cut back, 4 bases at V and 3 bases at J, with 10 bases in the middle.

Of note for this clone: The CDR3 is cut off 3 residues early in the read; its end comes from the germline J gene. The gene calls are TRBV19 and TRBJ2-1; 7 bases align to TRBD2. V shed 3 bases, J shed 2 bases, and the junction held 4 bases outside the gene matches. CDR1 and CDR2 from the germline V gene are LNHDA and SQIVND (reference sequence). This CDR3 is 15 amino acids long. CDR3 DNA, as far as it was read: TGTGCCAGTAGTATCGGGACTACCCCCTACAATGAG. Its translation: CASSIGTTPYNE. The whole CDR3 is CASSIGTTPYNEQFF.